Each of the 2 T cell receptor beta chains below was sequenced from the same sample in a study of shared T cell receptors in the human thymus. The data were produced by immunoSEQ multiplex PCR, yet TCRdb's version contains in-frame clones alone and is incomplete. The top ten hold 0.0095% to 0.011% of the sample, which has 600,000 to 900,000 clones, approximately 85% seen once. The data were also submitted as part of a second study, on human thymus T cells.

Specimen: thymocytes. These receptors were obtained from a girl under three years old with a congenital heart defect.

This chain joins TRBV13 and TRBJ1-1, with D unclear. This CDR3 spans 12 amino acids. The ends were cut back, 5 bases at V and 4 bases at J, with 8 bases in the middle. CDR1 and CDR2 from the germline V gene are PRHDT and FYEKMQ (reference sequence). CDR3 DNA: TGTGCCAGCAGCAGCACGGGCACTGAAGCTTTCTTT. It translates to CASSSTGTEAFF.

The chain recombines TRBV4-3 with TRBJ2-1; D unclear. From germline, CDR1 is LGHNA and CDR2 YSLEER. This CDR3 is built from 13 residues. The V end lost 0 bases, the J end lost 7 bases, and 7 bases lay between the germline ends. The CDR3 loop is CASSQDYVNEQFF. CDR3 bases: TGCGCCAGCAGCCAAGACTACGTGAATGAGCAGTTCTTC.